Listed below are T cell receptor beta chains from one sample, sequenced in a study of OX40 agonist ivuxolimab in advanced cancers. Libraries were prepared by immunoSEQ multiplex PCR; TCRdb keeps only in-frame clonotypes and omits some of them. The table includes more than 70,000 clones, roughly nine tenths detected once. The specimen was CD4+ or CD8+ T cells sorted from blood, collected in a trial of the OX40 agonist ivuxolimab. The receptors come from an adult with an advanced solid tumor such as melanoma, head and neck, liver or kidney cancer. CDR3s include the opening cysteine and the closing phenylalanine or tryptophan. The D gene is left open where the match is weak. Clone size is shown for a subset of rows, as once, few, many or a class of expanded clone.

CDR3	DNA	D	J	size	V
CASSRDYSQETQYF	TGTGCCAGCAGCCGGGACTACTCCCAAGAGACCCAGTACTTC	TRBD2	TRBJ2-5	.	TRBV5-8
CASSWSVYNSPLHF	TGTGCCAGCAGTTGGTCAGTCTATAATTCACCCCTCCACTTT	.	TRBJ1-6	.	TRBV6-6
CASSSPFLGQGDGYTF	TGTGCCAGTAGTAGCCCGTTCCTGGGACAGGGGGATGGCTACACCTTC	TRBD1	TRBJ1-2	.	TRBV19
CASSIKGGGAGETQYF	TGTGCCAGTAGTATTAAAGGCGGGGGGGCCGGGGAGACCCAGTACTTC	TRBD2	TRBJ2-5	once	TRBV19
CASRQRRVAFF	TGTGCCAGCCGGCAGCGCCGGGTGGCTTTCTTT	.	TRBJ1-1	.	TRBV28
CASSYTGELFF	TGTGCCAGCTCCTACACCGGGGAGCTGTTTTTT	.	TRBJ2-2	once	TRBV7-9
CAWTPEGETNYGYTF	TGTGCCTGGACCCCCGAGGGGGAGACTAACTATGGCTACACCTTC	.	TRBJ1-2	.	TRBV30
CASSIGGQGAGANVLTF	TGTGCCAGTAGTATAGGGGGACAGGGGGCTGGGGCCAACGTCCTGACTTTC	TRBD1	TRBJ2-6	few	TRBV19
CASSLGGFGETQYF	TGCGCCAGCAGCTTGGGAGGGTTTGGAGAGACCCAGTACTTC	.	TRBJ2-5	.	TRBV5-1
CATRRGNGNTIYF	TGTGCCACGAGGCGGGGAAATGGAAACACCATATATTTT	.	TRBJ1-3	.	TRBV10-3
CASSQLGGDTQYF	TGCGCCAGCAGCCAATTGGGCGGAGATACGCAGTATTTT	.	TRBJ2-3	.	TRBV4-1
CASSLASGSYNEQFF	TGCGCCAGCAGCTTGGCGAGCGGCTCCTACAATGAGCAGTTCTTC	.	TRBJ2-1	.	TRBV5-1
CASSTTGIEEQFF	TGCGCCAGCAGCACGACAGGAATTGAGGAACAGTTCTTC	.	TRBJ2-1	.	TRBV5-1
CASSLVAGTSRSRYNEQFF	TGTGCCAGCAGCTTAGTGGCCGGGACTAGCCGCTCCCGATACAATGAGCAGTTCTTC	TRBD2	TRBJ2-1	.	TRBV7-8
CASSLALRGVGGTQYF	TGTGCCAGCAGCTTAGCGTTGCGGGGGGTCGGGGGGACCCAGTACTTC	TRBD2	TRBJ2-5	.	TRBV7-8
CASSRDRSYEQYF	TGTGCCAGCAGCCGAGACAGGTCCTACGAGCAGTACTTC	.	TRBJ2-7	.	TRBV6-6
CASSWNPVSGNTIYF	TGTGCCAGCAGCTGGAATCCCGTCTCTGGAAACACCATATATTTT	.	TRBJ1-3	.	TRBV28
CASSYAVGGYEQYF	TGTGCCAGCAGCTATGCGGTTGGCGGTTACGAGCAGTACTTC	.	TRBJ2-7	.	TRBV5-4
CASSQEGDWGAYNEQFF	TGTGCCAGCAGCCAAGAAGGAGACTGGGGTGCGTACAATGAGCAGTTCTTC	.	TRBJ2-1	.	TRBV4-2
CASTEGGSTEAFF	TGCGCCAGCACCGAAGGGGGTAGCACTGAAGCTTTCTTT	.	TRBJ1-1	.	TRBV10-2
CASSYGTGGEGELFF	TGTGCCAGCAGTTACGGGACAGGGGGCGAAGGGGAGCTGTTTTTT	TRBD1	TRBJ2-2	.	TRBV6-5
CASRRDRVGETQYF	TGTGCCAGCAGAAGGGACAGGGTCGGGGAGACCCAGTACTTC	TRBD1	TRBJ2-5	.	TRBV6-1
CASSPFLGRAWDTGELFF	TGTGCCAGCTCACCATTCCTCGGGCGCGCCTGGGATACCGGGGAGCTGTTTTTT	.	TRBJ2-2	.	TRBV18
CASSFSFGLAGEAYEQYF	TGTGCCAGCAGTTTCTCCTTCGGACTAGCGGGAGAGGCCTACGAGCAGTACTTC	TRBD2	TRBJ2-7	.	TRBV28
CASSLASGGANYNEQFF	TGTGCCAGCAGCTTAGCTAGCGGGGGGGCAAACTACAATGAGCAGTTCTTC	TRBD2	TRBJ2-1	.	TRBV7-2
CASSEWIESEQYF	TGTGCCAGCAGTGAATGGATTGAGTCCGAGCAGTACTTC	.	TRBJ2-7	few	TRBV2
CASSLGGAETQYF	TGCGCCAGCAGCTTAGGAGGGGCAGAGACCCAGTACTTC	.	TRBJ2-5	.	TRBV5-1
CASSPPSGRENIQYF	TGTGCCAGCTCACCACCGTCGGGCAGAGAAAACATTCAGTACTTC	.	TRBJ2-4	.	TRBV18
CASSTFNFYNEQFF	TGTGCCAGCTCAACCTTTAACTTCTACAATGAGCAGTTCTTC	.	TRBJ2-1	.	TRBV14
CASLQDTYNEQFF	TGTGCCAGCCTTCAGGACACTTACAATGAGCAGTTCTTC	.	TRBJ2-1	.	TRBV28
CASSLGYGTGHGYTF	TGCGCCAGCAGCCTCGGATACGGGACAGGGCATGGCTACACCTTC	TRBD1	TRBJ1-2	few	TRBV5-1
CASKGGGDDNTGELFF	TGTGCCAGCAAAGGGGGAGGGGACGATAACACCGGGGAGCTGTTTTTT	.	TRBJ2-2	.	TRBV21-1
CASRDPGWEQYF	TGTGCCAGCCGGGACCCCGGTTGGGAGCAGTACTTC	.	TRBJ2-7	.	TRBV11-2
CASSRSTGPYEQYF	TGTGCCAGCAGTCGGTCGACAGGGCCCTACGAGCAGTACTTC	TRBD1	TRBJ2-7	.	TRBV5-5
CASSLGPFYEQYF	TGTGCCAGCAGCCTAGGACCCTTCTACGAGCAGTACTTC	.	TRBJ2-7	.	TRBV5-4
CASSSTGFDTEAFF	TGTGCCAGCAGTTCGACAGGGTTCGACACTGAAGCTTTCTTT	TRBD1	TRBJ1-1	.	TRBV6-5
CASTYSGWNTEAFF	TGTGCCAGCACCTACTCTGGATGGAACACTGAAGCTTTCTTT	.	TRBJ1-1	.	TRBV25-1
CASSFSGLEQFF	TGTGCCAGCAGCTTTAGCGGTCTTGAGCAGTTCTTC	.	TRBJ2-1	.	TRBV7-2
CASSLGVTNTEAFF	TGTGCCAGCAGCTTAGGGGTAACGAACACTGAAGCTTTCTTT	.	TRBJ1-1	.	TRBV7-2
CASSLRDSSTDTQYF	TGTGCCAGCAGTTTGAGAGACTCCAGCACAGATACGCAGTATTTT	.	TRBJ2-3	once	TRBV27
CASSLEGEQYF	TGCGCCAGCAGCTTGGAGGGAGAGCAGTACTTC	.	TRBJ2-7	few	TRBV5-1
CASSQPTSGSPYNEQFF	TGCGCCAGCAGCCAACCGACTAGCGGGTCGCCCTACAATGAGCAGTTCTTC	TRBD2	TRBJ2-1	.	TRBV4-1
CASSLENNQPQHF	TGTGCCAGCAGTTTAGAGAACAATCAGCCCCAGCATTTT	.	TRBJ1-5	.	TRBV28
CASSLWTGFYEQYF	TGCGCCAGCAGCTTGTGGACAGGGTTCTACGAGCAGTACTTC	TRBD1	TRBJ2-7	few	TRBV5-1
CASSLVGLRGAYEQYF	TGTGCCAGCAGCTTAGTGGGACTCCGGGGAGCCTACGAGCAGTACTTC	.	TRBJ2-7	.	TRBV11-2
CASSSWTARGYGYTF	TGTGCCAGCAGCTCATGGACAGCTAGGGGCTATGGCTACACCTTC	.	TRBJ1-2	.	TRBV7-8
CASTGSMNTEAFF	TGTGCCAGCACCGGGTCTATGAACACTGAAGCTTTCTTT	.	TRBJ1-1	.	TRBV6-1
CASSWWDMNTEAFF	TGTGCCAGTAGTTGGTGGGACATGAACACTGAAGCTTTCTTT	.	TRBJ1-1	medium-sized	TRBV19
CASSLKGTGPYGYTF	TGTGCCAGCAGCTTAAAGGGAACAGGACCCTATGGCTACACCTTC	.	TRBJ1-2	.	TRBV13
CASNLTPGTVPSEQYF	TGTGCCAGCAATTTAACGCCCGGGACAGTCCCCTCCGAGCAGTACTTC	TRBD1	TRBJ2-7	.	TRBV28
CASRARGRSYEQYF	TGTGCCAGCAGAGCTCGGGGTAGGAGCTACGAGCAGTACTTC	.	TRBJ2-7	once	TRBV28
CATTGRTEAFF	TGTGCCACCACGGGTCGCACTGAAGCTTTCTTT	.	TRBJ1-1	few	TRBV6-6
CASSGQGTGQPQHF	TGTGCCAGCAGTGGACAGGGGACAGGGCAGCCCCAGCATTTT	TRBD1	TRBJ1-5	once	TRBV6-1